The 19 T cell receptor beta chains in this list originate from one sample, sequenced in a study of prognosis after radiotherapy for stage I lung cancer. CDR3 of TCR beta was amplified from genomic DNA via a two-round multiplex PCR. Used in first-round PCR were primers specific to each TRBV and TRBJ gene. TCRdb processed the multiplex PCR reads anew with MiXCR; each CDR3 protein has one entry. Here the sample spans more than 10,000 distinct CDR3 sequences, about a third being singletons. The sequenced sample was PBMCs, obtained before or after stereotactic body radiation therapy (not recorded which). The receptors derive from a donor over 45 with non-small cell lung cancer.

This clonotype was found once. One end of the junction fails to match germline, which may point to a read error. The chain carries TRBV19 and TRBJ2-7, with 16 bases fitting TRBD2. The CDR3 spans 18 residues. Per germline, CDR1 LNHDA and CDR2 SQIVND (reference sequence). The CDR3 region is CASSPGLAGGADYYDQYF. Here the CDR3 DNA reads TGTGCCAGTAGCCCGGGACTAGCGGGAGGGGCTGACTACTACGATCAGTACTTC.

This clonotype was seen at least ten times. The CDR3 spells CASTPGQYTGELFF. The CDR3, as DNA: TGTGCCAGCACCCCGGGACAATACACCGGGGAGCTGTTTTTT. The V call is TRBV6-1, the J call TRBJ2-2; possible D gene TRBD1, 6 bases. The CDR3 is made up of 14 amino acids. V dropped 7 bases and J dropped 3 bases, with 12 bases sitting between them. Germline V lookup: CDR1 MNHNS, CDR2 SASEGT.

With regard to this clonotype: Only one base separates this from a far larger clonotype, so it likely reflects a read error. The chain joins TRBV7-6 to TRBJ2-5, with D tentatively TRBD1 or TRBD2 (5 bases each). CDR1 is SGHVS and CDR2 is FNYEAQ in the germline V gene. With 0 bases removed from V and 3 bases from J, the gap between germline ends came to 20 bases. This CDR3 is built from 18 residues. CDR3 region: CASSLAPGVAGRKETQYF. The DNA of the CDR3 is TGTGCCAGCAGCTTAGCCCCCGGGGTGGCAGGGCGCAAAGAGACCCAGTACTTC.

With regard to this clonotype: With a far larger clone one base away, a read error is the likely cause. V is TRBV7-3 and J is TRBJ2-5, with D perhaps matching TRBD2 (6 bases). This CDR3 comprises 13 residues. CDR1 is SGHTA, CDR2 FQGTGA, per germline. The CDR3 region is CASSEGVRETHYF. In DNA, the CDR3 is TGTGCCAGCAGCGAAGGAGTCCGGGAGACCCATTACTTC. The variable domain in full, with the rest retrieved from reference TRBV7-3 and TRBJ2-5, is GAGVSQTPSNKVTEKGKYVELRCDPISGHTALYWYRQSLGQGPEFLIYFQGTGAADDSGLPNDRFFAVRPEGSVSTLKIQRTERGDSAVYLCASSEGVRETHYFGPGTRLLVL.

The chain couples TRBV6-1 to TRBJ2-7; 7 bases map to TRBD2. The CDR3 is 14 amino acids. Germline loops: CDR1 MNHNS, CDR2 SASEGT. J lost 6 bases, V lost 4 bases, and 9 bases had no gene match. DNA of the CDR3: TGTGCCAGCAGTGGGGAATCGGGAGGAGGCGAGCAGTACTTC. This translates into CASSGESGGGEQYF.

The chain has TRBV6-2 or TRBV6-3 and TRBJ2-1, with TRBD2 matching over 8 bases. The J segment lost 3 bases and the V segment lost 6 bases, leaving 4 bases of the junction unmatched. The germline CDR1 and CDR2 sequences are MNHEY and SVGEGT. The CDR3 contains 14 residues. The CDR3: CASSPGGIYNEQFF. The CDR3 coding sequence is TGTGCCAGCAGCCCGGGGGGGATCTACAATGAGCAGTTCTTC.

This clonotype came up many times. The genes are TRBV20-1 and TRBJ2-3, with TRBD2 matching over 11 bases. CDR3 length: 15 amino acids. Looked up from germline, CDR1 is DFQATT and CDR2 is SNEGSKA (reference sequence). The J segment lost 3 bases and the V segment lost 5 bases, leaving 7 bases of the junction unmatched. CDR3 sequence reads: CSALLTSGRTDTQYF. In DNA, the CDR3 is TGCAGTGCTCTTCTCACTAGCGGGAGAACAGATACGCAGTATTTT.

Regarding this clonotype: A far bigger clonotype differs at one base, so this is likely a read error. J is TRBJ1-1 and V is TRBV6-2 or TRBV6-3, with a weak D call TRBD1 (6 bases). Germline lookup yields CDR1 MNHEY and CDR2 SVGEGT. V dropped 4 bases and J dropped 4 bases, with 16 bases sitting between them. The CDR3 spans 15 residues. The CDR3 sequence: CASSCSGEGGTEAFF. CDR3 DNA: TGTGCCAGCAGTTGCTCCGGGGAGGGGGGCACTGAAGCTTTCTTT.

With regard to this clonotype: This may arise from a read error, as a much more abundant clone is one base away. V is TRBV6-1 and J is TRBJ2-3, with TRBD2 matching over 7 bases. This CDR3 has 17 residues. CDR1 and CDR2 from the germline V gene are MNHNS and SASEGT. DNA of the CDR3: TGTGCCATCAGTGTTCGCGGACTACTAGCGACCACAGATACGCAGTATTTT. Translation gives CAISVRGLLATTDTQYF.

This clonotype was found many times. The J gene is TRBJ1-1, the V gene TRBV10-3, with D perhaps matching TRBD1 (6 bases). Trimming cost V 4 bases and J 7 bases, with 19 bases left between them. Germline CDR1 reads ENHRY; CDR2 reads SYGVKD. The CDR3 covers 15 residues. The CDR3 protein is CAISGTTQGISEAFF. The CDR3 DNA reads TGTGCCATCAGTGGGACCACACAGGGAATCAGTGAAGCTTTCTTT.

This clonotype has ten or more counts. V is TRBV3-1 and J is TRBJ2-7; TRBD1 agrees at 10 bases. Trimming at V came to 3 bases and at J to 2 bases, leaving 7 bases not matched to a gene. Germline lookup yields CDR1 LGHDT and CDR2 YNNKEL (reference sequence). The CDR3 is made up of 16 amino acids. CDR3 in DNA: TGTGCCAGCAGCCAGGGAATCGGGACAGGGGCCTACGAGCAGTACTTC. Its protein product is CASSQGIGTGAYEQYF.

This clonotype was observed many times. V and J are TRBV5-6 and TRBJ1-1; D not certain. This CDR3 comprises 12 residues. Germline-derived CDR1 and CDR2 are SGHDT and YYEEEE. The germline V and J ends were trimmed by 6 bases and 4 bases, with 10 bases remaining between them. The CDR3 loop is CASTGYGTEAFF. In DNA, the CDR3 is TGTGCCAGCACCGGATACGGCACTGAAGCTTTCTTT. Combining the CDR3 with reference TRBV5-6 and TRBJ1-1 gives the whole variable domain DAGVTQSPTHLIKTRGQQVTLRCSPKSGHDTVSWYQQALGQGPQFIFQYYEEEERQRGNFPDRFSGHQFPNYSSELNVNALLLGDSALYLCASTGYGTEAFFGQGTRLTVV.

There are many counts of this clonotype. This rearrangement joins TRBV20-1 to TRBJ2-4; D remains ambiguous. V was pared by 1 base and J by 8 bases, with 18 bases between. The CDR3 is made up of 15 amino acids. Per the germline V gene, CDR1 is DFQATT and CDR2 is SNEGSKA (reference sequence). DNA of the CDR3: TGCAGTGCTAGAGCCCCAAGTAAAGCTACGCACATTCAGTACTTC. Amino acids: CSARAPSKATHIQYF.

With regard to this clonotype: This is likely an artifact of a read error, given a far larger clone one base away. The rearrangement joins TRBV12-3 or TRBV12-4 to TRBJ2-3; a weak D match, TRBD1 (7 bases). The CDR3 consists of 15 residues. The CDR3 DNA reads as TGTGCCAGCAGTTACTTCCAGGGGGGCACATATACGCAGTATTTT. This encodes CASSYFQGGTYTQYF.

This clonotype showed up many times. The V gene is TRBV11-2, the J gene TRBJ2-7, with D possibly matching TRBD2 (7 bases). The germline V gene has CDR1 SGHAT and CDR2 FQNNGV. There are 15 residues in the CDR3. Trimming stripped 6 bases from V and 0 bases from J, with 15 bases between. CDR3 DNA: TGTGCCAGCAGTAAAGGGGGAGGGAGCTCCTACGAGCAGTACGTC. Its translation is CASSKGGGSSYEQYV.

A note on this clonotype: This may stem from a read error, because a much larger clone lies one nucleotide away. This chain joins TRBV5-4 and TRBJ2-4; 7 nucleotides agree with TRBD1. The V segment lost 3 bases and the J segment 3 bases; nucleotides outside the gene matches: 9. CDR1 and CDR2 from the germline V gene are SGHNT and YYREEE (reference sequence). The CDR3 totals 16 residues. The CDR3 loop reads CASSSGTDKGKNIQYF. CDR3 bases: TGTGCCAGCAGCTCGGGGACAGATAAGGGCAAAAACATTCAGTACTTC.

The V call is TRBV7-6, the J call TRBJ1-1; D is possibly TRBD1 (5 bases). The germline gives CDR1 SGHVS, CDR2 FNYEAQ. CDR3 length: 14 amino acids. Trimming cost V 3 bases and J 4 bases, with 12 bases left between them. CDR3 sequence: CASSFLGGTTEAFF. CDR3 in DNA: TGTGCCAGCAGCTTCCTCGGGGGGACCACTGAAGCTTTCTTT.

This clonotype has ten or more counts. CDR3 bases: TGTGCCAGCAGCGGCCGGGACAGGGGGCTTAATGAGCAGTTCTTC. Translating it yields CASSGRDRGLNEQFF. This chain links TRBV7-9 with TRBJ2-1, with 12 bases identical to TRBD1. Trimming at V came to 5 bases and at J to 7 bases, leaving 6 bases not matched to a gene. The CDR3 covers 15 residues. Germline CDR1 reads SEHNR; CDR2 reads FQNEAQ (reference sequence).

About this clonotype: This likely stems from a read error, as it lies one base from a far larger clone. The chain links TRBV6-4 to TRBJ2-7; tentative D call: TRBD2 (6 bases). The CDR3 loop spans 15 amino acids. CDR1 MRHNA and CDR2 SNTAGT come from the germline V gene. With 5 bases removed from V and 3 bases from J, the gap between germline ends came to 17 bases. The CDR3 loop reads CASSRSSVGGYEQYV. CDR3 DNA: TGTGCCAGCAGTCGGTCTAGCGTGGGAGGCTACGAGCAGTACGTC.